This passage covers 26 T cell receptor beta chains from one sample sequenced in a study of monozygotic twins with inflammatory bowel disease. Reprocessing the 5' RACE reads, TCRdb reports a single entry for every CDR3 protein and omits DNA. Its table lists over 110,000 distinct CDR3 sequences. Sequencing used blood. The source is a human donor with ulcerative colitis or Crohn's disease, or a healthy co-twin of an affected twin (not recorded which).

The CDR3 reads CASSWRGRAPYNEQFF. The chain combines TRBV5-1 with TRBJ2-1; checking the TCRdb D call of TRBD2 is not possible without DNA. The CDR3 extends over 16 amino acids. CDR1 is SGHRS and CDR2 is YFSETQ in the germline V gene. The whole variable domain, filled in from reference TRBV5-1 and TRBJ2-1, reads KAGVTQTPRYLIKTRGQQVTLSCSPISGHRSVSWYQQTPGQGLQFLFEYFSETQRNKGNFPGRFSGRQFSNSRSEMNVSTLELGDSALYLCASSWRGRAPYNEQFFGPGTRLTVL.

V usage is TRBV5-1 and J usage is TRBJ1-1; TCRdb names TRBD1, which stays unverified in the absence of DNA. Germline values: CDR1 SGHRS, CDR2 YFSETQ. The CDR3 spans 16 residues. The chain's CDR3 is CASSPRWDTANTEAFF.

The rearrangement links TRBV2 to TRBJ1-5; TCRdb proposes TRBD1, but this gene call is untestable without DNA. Germline lookup yields CDR1 SNHLY and CDR2 FYNNEI. This CDR3 comprises 15 residues. The CDR3: CASSRTVRSNQPQHF.

The chain links TRBV6-2 or TRBV6-3 to TRBJ2-7; the D call of TRBD1 rests on TCRdb alone, since no DNA is present to check it. The CDR3 is 13 amino acids. CDR1 and CDR2 from the germline V gene are MNHEY and SVGEGT. This chain's CDR3 is CASRGTGIYEQYF.

V usage is TRBV12-3 or TRBV12-4 and J usage is TRBJ1-6; TCRdb's D gene call, TRBD1, goes unchecked for lack of DNA. The CDR3 contains 16 residues. Here the CDR3 reads CASSRQGEADNSPLHF.

V gene TRBV5-1 combines with J gene TRBJ2-3. This CDR3 is built from 14 residues. Germline values: CDR1 SGHRS, CDR2 YFSETQ. CDR3 amino acids: CASSLAGDGDTQYF.

The chain carries TRBV19 and TRBJ1-1; the D gene TCRdb calls, TRBD1, cannot be checked with no DNA. The CDR3 has 15 amino acids. Germline CDR1 LNHDA, CDR2 SQIVND (reference sequence). CDR3 region: CASTRQGAMNTEAFF. Full variable domain (rest looked up from reference TRBV19 and TRBJ1-1): DGGITQSPKYLFRKEGQNVTLSCEQNLNHDAMYWYRQDPGQGLRLIYYSQIVNDFQKGDIAEGYSVSREKKESFPLTVTSAQKNPTAFYLCASTRQGAMNTEAFFGQGTRLTVV.

This chain links TRBV12-5 with TRBJ2-5; TCRdb outputs TRBD1, but without DNA this stays unchecked. This CDR3 has 15 amino acids. Germline CDR1 and CDR2: LGHNT and FRNRAP. CDR3 sequence: CASGEGQSGQETQYF.

The rearrangement joins TRBV6-1 to TRBJ2-3; the D gene TCRdb calls, TRBD1, cannot be checked with no DNA. CDR3 size: 15 residues. The germline CDR1 and CDR2 sequences are MNHNS and SASEGT. This CDR3 is CASSLHRGATDTQYF.

The rearrangement links TRBV4-2 to TRBJ2-1; TCRdb returns TRBD2, unconfirmable since there is no DNA. Germline CDR1 is LGHNA and CDR2 is YNFKEQ. CDR3 length equals 16 residues. The CDR3 region is CASSQVGLAGANEQFF.

This rearrangement joins TRBV5-1 to TRBJ1-2; the D call of TRBD1 rests on TCRdb alone, since no DNA is present to check it. Germline CDR1 reads SGHRS; CDR2 reads YFSETQ. The CDR3 contains 18 residues. The CDR3 protein is CASSFGWTGGPLYDGYTF.

This chain joins TRBV5-1 and TRBJ2-7; without DNA, the TCRdb call of TRBD1 cannot be checked. This CDR3 comprises 14 residues. Looked up from germline, CDR1 is SGHRS and CDR2 is YFSETQ. CDR3 sequence reads: CASSLGQGYYEQYF.

The chain recombines TRBV4-3 with TRBJ1-6; absent DNA, TCRdb's TRBD1 call cannot be checked. Germline V lookup: CDR1 LGHNA, CDR2 YSLEER. This CDR3 is 17 amino acids long. This chain's CDR3 is CASSQDRAGTGGSPLHF.

The gene calls are TRBV5-1 and TRBJ1-2; TCRdb outputs TRBD1, but without DNA this stays unchecked. This CDR3 is 14 amino acids long. Germline V gene sequence: CDR1 SGHRS, CDR2 YFSETQ. The CDR3 loop is CASSFTRDNYGYTF.

The chain carries TRBV5-1 and TRBJ2-1; TCRdb picks TRBD1, but there is no DNA to check that call. The CDR3 sequence is 14 residues long. CDR1 is SGHRS, CDR2 YFSETQ, per germline. Here the CDR3 reads CASTPGSQYNEQFF. The variable domain in full, completed from reference TRBV5-1 and TRBJ2-1, reads KAGVTQTPRYLIKTRGQQVTLSCSPISGHRSVSWYQQTPGQGLQFLFEYFSETQRNKGNFPGRFSGRQFSNSRSEMNVSTLELGDSALYLCASTPGSQYNEQFFGPGTRLTVL.

The chain links TRBV7-3 to TRBJ2-1; checking the TCRdb D call of TRBD2 is not possible without DNA. The CDR3 sequence is 16 residues long. CDR1 and CDR2 (germline): SGHTA, FQGTGA. CDR3 region: CASSHSGGQSYNEQFF.

The V and J genes are TRBV20-1 and TRBJ2-2; TCRdb's D gene call, TRBD1, goes unchecked for lack of DNA. This CDR3 is built from 15 residues. The germline V gene encodes CDR1 DFQATT and CDR2 SNEGSKA (reference sequence). The CDR3 region is CSAREGHLNTGELFF.

This sequence joins TRBV11-2 and TRBJ2-5; the TRBD1 assignment by TCRdb is unverifiable without DNA. The CDR3 has 15 amino acids. Per germline, CDR1 SGHAT and CDR2 FQNNGV. CDR3 residues: CASSLGVGQTLVAYF.

This chain uses TRBV20-1 with TRBJ2-7; the TRBD1 assignment by TCRdb is unverifiable without DNA. The CDR3 totals 12 residues. CDR1 and CDR2 (germline): DFQATT, SNEGSKA (reference sequence). This CDR3 reads CSAPGQGYEQYF.

This rearrangement joins TRBV10-3 to TRBJ1-2. The CDR3 totals 13 residues. Germline-derived CDR1 and CDR2 are ENHRY and SYGVKD. The CDR3 loop reads CAIRDTQNYGYTF.

This chain's CDR3 is CASSSAGVYEQYF. This rearrangement joins TRBV14 to TRBJ2-7; TCRdb's D gene call, TRBD1, goes unchecked for lack of DNA. The V gene's germline CDR1 is SGHDN and CDR2 FVKESK. This CDR3 spans 13 amino acids.

The V and J genes are TRBV27 and TRBJ2-4; TCRdb selects TRBD1, and the lack of DNA leaves this call unchecked. Germline CDR1 and CDR2: MNHEY and SMNVEV (reference sequence). This CDR3 contains 14 residues. The chain's CDR3 is CASSYGDSKNIQYF.

The rearrangement joins TRBV12-3 or TRBV12-4 to TRBJ2-7; TCRdb outputs TRBD1, but without DNA this stays unchecked. The CDR3 is 15 amino acids. The CDR3 loop is CASSWTGGSGYEQYF.

The rearrangement uses TRBV18 and TRBJ2-2. The CDR3 totals 13 residues. Germline assignment: CDR1 KGHSH and CDR2 LQKENI. Here the CDR3 reads CASSQSNTGELFF. Together with reference TRBV18 and TRBJ2-2, the CDR3 gives the full variable domain: NAGVMQNPRHLVRRRGQEARLRCSPMKGHSHVYWYRQLPEEGLKFMVYLQKENIIDESGMPKERFSAEFPKEGPSILRIQQVVRGDSAAYFCASSQSNTGELFFGEGSRLTVL.

V usage is TRBV4-2 and J usage is TRBJ2-1. Germline V gene lookup returns CDR1 LGHNA and CDR2 YNFKEQ. CDR3 length: 15 amino acids. The chain's CDR3 is CASSQDLGSYNEQFF.

The V call is TRBV6-1, the J call TRBJ1-6; checking the TCRdb D call of TRBD1 is not possible without DNA. Germline CDR1 MNHNS, CDR2 SASEGT. This CDR3 is built from 16 residues. The CDR3 sequence is CASSGQLSSANSPLHF.